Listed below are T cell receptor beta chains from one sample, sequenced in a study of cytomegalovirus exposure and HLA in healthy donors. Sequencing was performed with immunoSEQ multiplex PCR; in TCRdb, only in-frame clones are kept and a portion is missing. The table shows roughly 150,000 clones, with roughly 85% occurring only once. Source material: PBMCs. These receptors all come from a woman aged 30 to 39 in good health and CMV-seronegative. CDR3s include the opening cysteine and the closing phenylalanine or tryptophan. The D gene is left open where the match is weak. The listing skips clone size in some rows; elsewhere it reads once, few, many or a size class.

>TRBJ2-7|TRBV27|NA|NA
CASSLSLVGGYEQYF
TGTGCCAGCAGTTTATCCCTCGTAGGGGGCTACGAGCAGTACTTC
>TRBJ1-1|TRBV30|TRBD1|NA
CAWSGQGNTFF
TGTGCCTGGAGTGGACAGGGTAATACTTTCTTT
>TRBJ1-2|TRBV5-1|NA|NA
CASSLGDTNYGYTF
TGCGCCAGCAGCTTGGGGGACACCAACTATGGCTACACCTTC
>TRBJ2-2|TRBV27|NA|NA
CASSLQFTNTGELFF
TGTGCCAGCAGTTTACAGTTTACGAACACCGGGGAGCTGTTTTTT
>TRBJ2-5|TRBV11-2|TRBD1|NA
CASSLGDRAKETQYF
TGTGCCAGCAGCTTAGGGGACAGGGCGAAAGAGACCCAGTACTTC
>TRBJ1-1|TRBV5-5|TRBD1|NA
CASSPLGTGAVGNTEAFF
TGTGCCAGCAGCCCCCTCGGGACAGGGGCAGTAGGGAACACTGAAGCTTTCTTT
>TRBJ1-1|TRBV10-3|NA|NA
CAISQRDMVTEAFF
TGTGCCATCAGTCAACGGGACATGGTCACTGAAGCTTTCTTT
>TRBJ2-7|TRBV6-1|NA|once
CASNRQDSYEQYF
TGTGCCAGCAACAGACAGGACTCCTACGAGCAGTACTTC
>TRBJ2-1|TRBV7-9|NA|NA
CASSQTYEQFF
TGTGCCAGCAGCCAAACATATGAGCAGTTCTTC
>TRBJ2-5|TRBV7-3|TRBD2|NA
CASSPGIASGGYETQYF
TGTGCCAGCAGCCCGGGGATCGCGAGCGGGGGGTATGAGACCCAGTACTTC
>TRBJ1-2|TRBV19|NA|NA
CASSIDLNRNYGYTF
TGTGCCAGTAGTATAGATCTAAACAGGAACTATGGCTACACCTTC
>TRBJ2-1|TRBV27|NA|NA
CASRGNSYNEQFF
TGTGCCAGCAGGGGCAACTCCTACAATGAGCAGTTCTTC
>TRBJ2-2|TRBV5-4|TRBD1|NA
CASSIQGANTGELFF
TGTGCCAGCAGCATACAGGGGGCGAACACCGGGGAGCTGTTTTTT
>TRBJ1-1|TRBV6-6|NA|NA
CASIPAGWNTEAFF
TGTGCCAGCATCCCGGCAGGATGGAACACTGAAGCTTTCTTT
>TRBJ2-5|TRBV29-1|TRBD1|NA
CSVTGTAAETQYF
TGCAGCGTTACCGGGACAGCGGCAGAGACCCAGTACTTC
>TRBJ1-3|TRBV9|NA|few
CASSFNSGSSGNTIYF
TGTGCCAGCAGCTTCAACTCCGGGAGCTCTGGAAACACCATATATTTT
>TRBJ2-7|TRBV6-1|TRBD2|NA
CASRTPGGSSYEQYF
TGTGCCAGCCGCACCCCGGGGGGATCCTCCTACGAGCAGTACTTC
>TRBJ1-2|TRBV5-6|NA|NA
CASSLGGQGLNYGYTF
TGTGCCAGCAGCTTGGGGGGTCAGGGTTTGAACTATGGCTACACCTTC
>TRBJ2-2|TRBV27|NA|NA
CASSPVRGDTGELFF
TGTGCCAGCAGTCCCGTCCGGGGAGACACCGGGGAGCTGTTTTTT
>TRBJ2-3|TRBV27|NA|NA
CASSVYRVGGTDTQYF
TGTGCCAGCAGTGTCTACAGGGTCGGGGGCACAGATACGCAGTATTTT
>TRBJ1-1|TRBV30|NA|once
CAWPRGGRENTEAFF
TGTGCCTGGCCCCGAGGAGGCAGAGAGAACACTGAAGCTTTCTTT
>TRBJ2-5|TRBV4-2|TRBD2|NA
CASSQEPTSGGIPRETQYF
TGTGCCAGCAGCCAAGAACCGACTAGCGGGGGGATTCCTCGGGAGACCCAGTACTTC
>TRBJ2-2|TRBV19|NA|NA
CASSARQAKPNTGELFF
TGTGCCAGTAGTGCCCGACAGGCTAAACCGAACACCGGGGAGCTGTTTTTT
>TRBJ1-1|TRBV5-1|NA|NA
CASRREGSAEAFF
TGCGCCAGCCGCCGCGAGGGTAGTGCTGAAGCTTTCTTT
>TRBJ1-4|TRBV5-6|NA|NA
CASTSGRGPACATNEKLFF
TGTGCCAGCACCTCCGGGCGGGGGCCAGCATGTGCAACTAATGAAAAACTGTTTTTT
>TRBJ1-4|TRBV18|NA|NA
CASSPTDWDINEKLFF
TGTGCCAGCTCACCAACGGACTGGGACATAAATGAAAAACTGTTTTTT
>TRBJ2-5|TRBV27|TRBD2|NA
CASSLSAGGLVETQYF
TGTGCCAGCAGTTTATCAGCGGGGGGATTGGTGGAGACCCAGTACTTC
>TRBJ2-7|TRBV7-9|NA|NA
CASSLWQGNSYEQYF
TGTGCCAGCAGCCTCTGGCAGGGGAACTCCTACGAGCAGTACTTC
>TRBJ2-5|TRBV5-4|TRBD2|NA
CASSSASGPETQYF
TGTGCCAGCAGCTCGGCTAGCGGGCCGGAGACCCAGTACTTC
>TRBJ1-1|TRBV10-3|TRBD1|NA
CAISLGTAMNTEAFF
TGTGCCATCAGTCTGGGGACAGCCATGAACACTGAAGCTTTCTTT
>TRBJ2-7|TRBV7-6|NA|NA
CASGNSAGIEQYF
TGTGCCAGCGGAAACAGCGCAGGGATCGAGCAGTACTTC
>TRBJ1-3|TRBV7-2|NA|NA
CASSLGASGNTIYF
TGTGCCAGCAGCTTGGGAGCCTCTGGAAACACCATATATTTT
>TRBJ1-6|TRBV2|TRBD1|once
CASAGDSDNSPLHF
TGTGCCAGCGCCGGGGACAGTGATAATTCACCCCTCCACTTT
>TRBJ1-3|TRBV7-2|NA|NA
CASSLGTGSSGNTIYF
TGTGCCAGCAGCTTAGGGACGGGAAGCTCTGGAAACACTATATATTTT
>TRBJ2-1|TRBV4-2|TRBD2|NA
CASSQDVGTSGGTEQFF
TGTGCCAGCAGCCAAGATGTTGGGACTAGCGGGGGTACCGAGCAGTTCTTC
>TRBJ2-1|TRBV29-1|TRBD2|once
CSVEGGGAYEQFF
TGCAGCGTTGAGGGCGGGGGGGCCTATGAGCAGTTCTTC
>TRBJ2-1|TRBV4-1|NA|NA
CASSQEGRVYNEQFF
TGCGCCAGCAGCCAAGAAGGGCGGGTATACAATGAGCAGTTCTTC
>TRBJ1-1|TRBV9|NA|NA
CASSVVGEAVVTEAFF
TGTGCCAGCAGCGTAGTAGGAGAGGCGGTCGTAACTGAAGCTTTCTTT
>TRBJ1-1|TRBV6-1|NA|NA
CASSFTTGYAEAFF
TGTGCCAGCAGTTTTACTACAGGGTACGCTGAAGCTTTCTTT
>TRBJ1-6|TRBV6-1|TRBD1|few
CASTWDREGSPLHF
TGTGCCAGCACCTGGGACAGGGAAGGATCACCCCTCCACTTT
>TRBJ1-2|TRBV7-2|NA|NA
CASSAQINYGYTF
TGTGCCAGCAGCGCCCAGATCAACTATGGCTACACCTTC
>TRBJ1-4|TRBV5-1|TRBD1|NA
CASSHTWDRANEKLFF
TGCGCCAGCAGCCATACTTGGGACAGGGCGAATGAAAAACTGTTTTTT
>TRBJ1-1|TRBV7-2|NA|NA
CASSFGFRNTEAFF
TGTGCCAGCAGCTTCGGGTTCCGGAACACTGAAGCTTTCTTT
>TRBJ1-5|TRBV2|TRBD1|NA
CASRHRDRGQPQHF
TGTGCCAGCAGGCACCGGGACAGGGGACAGCCCCAGCATTTT
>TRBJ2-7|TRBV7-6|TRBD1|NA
CASSLGTGGPYEQYF
TGTGCCAGCAGCTTAGGGACAGGGGGTCCCTACGAGCAGTACTTC
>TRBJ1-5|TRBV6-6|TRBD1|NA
CASSYGQGSGNQPQHF
TGTGCCAGCAGTTACGGACAGGGGTCGGGGAATCAGCCCCAGCATTTT